This T cell receptor (beta chain) was found in a study of T cells in Graves' hyperthyroidism and ophthalmopathy. The table lists this clonotype with many counts. This CDR3 comprises 13 residues. V dropped 1 base and J dropped 4 bases, with 8 bases sitting between them. The germline CDR1 and CDR2 sequences are SGHRS and YFSETQ. Fresh peripheral blood, 8 to 10 ml, was the source of the PBMCs. From RNA transcripts, TCR beta CDR3 regions were amplified. The HTBI primer set served for first-round RT-PCR of the TCR CDR3. TCRdb ran MiXCR on the multiplex PCR reads and lists one entry per CDR3 protein. The sample includes 450,000 to 600,000 distinct CDR3 sequences, 13% to 15% seen only once; the top ten take about 14%.

The chain has TRBV5-1 and TRBJ1-1; D is uncertain. Sequenced input: blood. The receptor comes from a woman aged 35 to 49 with Graves' hyperthyroidism. CDR3 DNA: TGCGCCAGCAGCTTGAGAAGTCTCACTGAAGCTTTCTTT. Translation gives CASSLRSLTEAFF. Filled out from reference TRBV5-1 and TRBJ1-1, the complete variable domain reads KAGVTQTPRYLIKTRGQQVTLSCSPISGHRSVSWYQQTPGQGLQFLFEYFSETQRNKGNFPGRFSGRQFSNSRSEMNVSTLELGDSALYLCASSLRSLTEAFFGQGTRLTVV.